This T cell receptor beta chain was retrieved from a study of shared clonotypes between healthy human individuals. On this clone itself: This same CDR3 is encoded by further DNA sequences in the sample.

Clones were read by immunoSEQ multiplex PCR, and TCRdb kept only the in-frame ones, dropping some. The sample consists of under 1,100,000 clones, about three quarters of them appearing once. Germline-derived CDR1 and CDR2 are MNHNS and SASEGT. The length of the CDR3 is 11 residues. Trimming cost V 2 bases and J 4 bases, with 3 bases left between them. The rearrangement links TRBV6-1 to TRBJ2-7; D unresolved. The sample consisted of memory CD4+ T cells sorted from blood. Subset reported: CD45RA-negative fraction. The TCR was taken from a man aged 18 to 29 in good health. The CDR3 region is CASSESYEQYF. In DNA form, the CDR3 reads TGTGCCAGCAGTGAATCTTACGAGCAGTACTTC.